Shown below are 9 T cell receptor beta chains from a single sample sequenced in a study of T cell changes during pregnancy in multiple sclerosis. The data were produced by immunoSEQ multiplex PCR, yet TCRdb's version contains in-frame clones alone and is incomplete. The table shows over 45,000 clones, with around nine tenths occurring only once. The starting material was peripheral blood, obtained after pregnancy. The receptors shown here come from a female donor with multiple sclerosis, enrolled in a pregnancy study.

In nucleotides, the CDR3 is TGTGCTAGTGGTTTGCCAGGGGGTTTCAGCACTGAAGCTTTCTTT. Its protein product is CASGLPGGFSTEAFF. The chain uses TRBV12-5 and TRBJ1-1, with 7 bases that match TRBD1. Germline V lookup: CDR1 LGHNT, CDR2 FRNRAP. The junction had 7 bases not matched to a gene; V was cut back by 2 bases and J by 4 bases. The CDR3 is 15 residues long.

The V and J genes are TRBV11-2 and TRBJ2-5, with a possible D match to TRBD2 (5 bases). The length of the CDR3 is 16 residues. Germline V gives CDR1 SGHAT, CDR2 FQNNGV. Trimming pared 0 bases from V and 1 base from J, leaving 12 bases between. CDR3 amino acids: CASSLDGLASQETQYF. In DNA, the CDR3 is TGTGCCAGCAGCTTAGATGGTCTAGCCTCCCAAGAGACCCAGTACTTC.

This clone was counted only a few times. The chain uses TRBV29-1 and TRBJ2-7; D is possibly TRBD2 (5 bases). Germline V CDR1 and CDR2: SQVTM, ANQGSEA. CDR3 size: 13 residues. Trimming shortened V by 6 bases and J by 5 bases, and 17 bases separated the two germline ends. CDR3 loop: CSVYPGNGDEQYF. The CDR3, as DNA: TGCAGCGTGTACCCGGGGAACGGGGACGAGCAGTACTTC.

The chain uses TRBV2 and TRBJ1-1; D gene ambiguous. Deletions cut 0 bases from V and 9 bases from J, with 8 bases between. Germline values: CDR1 SNHLY, CDR2 FYNNEI. The CDR3 runs to 12 residues. CDR3 in amino acids: CASSEAGRKAFF. The CDR3 nucleotides read TGTGCCAGCAGTGAAGCAGGCAGGAAAGCTTTCTTT.

This clone has just a few counts. The chain carries TRBV5-6 and TRBJ1-3; TRBD1 matches at 8 bases. The trim removed 5 bases at V and 4 bases at J, leaving 5 bases unmatched. Germline lookup yields CDR1 SGHDT and CDR2 YYEEEE. The CDR3 contains 14 residues. For the CDR3, the DNA is TGTGCCAGCAGGGCGGACAGGGTCGGAAACACCATATATTTT. This translates into CASRADRVGNTIYF.

The rearrangement joins TRBV29-1 to TRBJ2-4; possible D gene TRBD2, 6 bases. The CDR3 covers 12 residues. The V and J ends lost 3 bases and 6 bases respectively, with 9 bases between them. CDR1 is SQVTM and CDR2 is ANQGSEA in the germline V gene. CDR3 nucleotide sequence: TGCAGCGTTGAGAAGGGAGGAAACATTCAGTACTTC. Translation gives CSVEKGGNIQYF.

This chain uses TRBV15 with TRBJ2-2; TRBD1 aligns across 8 bases. Germline CDR1 reads LNHNV; CDR2 reads YYDKDF (reference sequence). The CDR3 extends over 15 amino acids. After removal of 5 bases from V and 3 bases from J, the junction contained 5 bases not matched to a gene. As DNA, the CDR3 is TGTGCCACCAGCCTAGGACAGGGATACACCGGGGAGCTGTTTTTT. It encodes CATSLGQGYTGELFF.

This clone was observed a handful of times. The chain combines TRBV2 with TRBJ1-2, with D unresolved. CDR1 is SNHLY, CDR2 FYNNEI, per germline. V was pared by 3 bases and J by 2 bases, with 7 bases between. The CDR3 sequence is 13 residues long. The CDR3 region has the DNA TGTGCCAGCAGTGACCCCAGGAACTATGGCTACACCTTC. Its translation: CASSDPRNYGYTF.

The rearrangement joins TRBV28 to TRBJ2-1; D is uncertain. Germline values: CDR1 MDHEN, CDR2 SYDVKM. V shed 3 bases and J shed 5 bases, with 11 bases lying between them. The CDR3 sequence is 14 residues long. The CDR3 is CASSFSGFNNEQFF. For the CDR3, the DNA is TGTGCCAGCAGTTTTTCAGGATTTAACAATGAGCAGTTCTTC.